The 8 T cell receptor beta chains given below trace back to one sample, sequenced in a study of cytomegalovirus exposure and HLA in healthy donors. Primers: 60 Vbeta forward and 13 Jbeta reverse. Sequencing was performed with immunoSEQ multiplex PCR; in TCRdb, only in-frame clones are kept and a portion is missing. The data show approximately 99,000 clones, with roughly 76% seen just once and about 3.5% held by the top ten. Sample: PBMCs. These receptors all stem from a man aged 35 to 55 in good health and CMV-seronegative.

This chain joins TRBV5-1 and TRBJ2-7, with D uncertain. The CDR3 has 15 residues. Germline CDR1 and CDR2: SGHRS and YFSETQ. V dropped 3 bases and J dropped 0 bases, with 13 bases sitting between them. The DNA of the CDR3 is TGCGCCAGCAGCTACGTGACACGCAGCTCCTACGAGCAGTACTTC. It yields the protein CASSYVTRSSYEQYF.

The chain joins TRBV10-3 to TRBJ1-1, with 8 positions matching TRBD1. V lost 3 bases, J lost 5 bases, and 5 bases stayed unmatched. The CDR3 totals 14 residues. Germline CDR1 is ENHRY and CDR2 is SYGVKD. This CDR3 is CAISEGNRGTEAFF. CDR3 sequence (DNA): TGTGCCATCAGTGAAGGAAACAGGGGGACTGAAGCTTTCTTT.

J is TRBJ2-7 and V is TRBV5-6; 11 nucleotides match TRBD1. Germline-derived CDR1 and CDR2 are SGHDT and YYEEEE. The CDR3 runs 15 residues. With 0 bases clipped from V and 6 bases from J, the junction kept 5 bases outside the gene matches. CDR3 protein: CASSLGTGGLLEQYF. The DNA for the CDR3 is TGTGCCAGCAGCTTGGGGACAGGGGGCCTTCTCGAGCAGTACTTC.

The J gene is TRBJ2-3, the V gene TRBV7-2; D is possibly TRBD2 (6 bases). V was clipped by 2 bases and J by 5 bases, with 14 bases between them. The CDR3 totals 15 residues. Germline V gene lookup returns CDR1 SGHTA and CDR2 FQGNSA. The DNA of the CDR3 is TGTGCCAGCAGCTTACGGGGGAGCGGGCTAGATACGCAGTATTTT. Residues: CASSLRGSGLDTQYF.

The CDR3 region is CASSAGTDTQYF. The DNA for the CDR3 is TGTGCCAGCAGCGCGGGGACAGATACGCAGTATTTT. The rearrangement joins TRBV5-4 to TRBJ2-3; D might be TRBD2 (6 bases). Per the germline V gene, CDR1 is SGHNT and CDR2 is YYREEE (reference sequence). This CDR3 is built from 12 residues. Trimming cost V 4 bases and J 3 bases, with 6 bases left between them.

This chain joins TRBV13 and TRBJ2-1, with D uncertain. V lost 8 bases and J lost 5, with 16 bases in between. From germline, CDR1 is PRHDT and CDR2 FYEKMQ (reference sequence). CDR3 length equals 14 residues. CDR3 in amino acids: CASSPSRFNNEQFF. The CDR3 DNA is TGTGCCAGCTCCCCGTCGAGGTTCAACAATGAGCAGTTCTTC.

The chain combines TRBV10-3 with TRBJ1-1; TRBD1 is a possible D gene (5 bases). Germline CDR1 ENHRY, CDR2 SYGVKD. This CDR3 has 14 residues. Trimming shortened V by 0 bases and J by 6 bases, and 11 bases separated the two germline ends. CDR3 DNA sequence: TGTGCCATCAGTGAGTCTGGGGGAGGAGCTGAAGCTTTCTTT. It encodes CAISESGGGAEAFF.

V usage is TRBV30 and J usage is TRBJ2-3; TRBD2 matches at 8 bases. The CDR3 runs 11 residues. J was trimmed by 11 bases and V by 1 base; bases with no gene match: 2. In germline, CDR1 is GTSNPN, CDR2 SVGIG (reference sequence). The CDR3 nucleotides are TGTGCCTGGAGTGGACTAGCGAAGCAGTATTTT. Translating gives CAWSGLAKQYF. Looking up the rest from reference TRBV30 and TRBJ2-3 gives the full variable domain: SQTIHQWPATLVQPVGSPLSLECTVEGTSNPNLYWYRQAAGRGLQLLFYSVGIGQISSEVPQNLSASRPQDRQFILSSKKLLLSDSGFYLCAWSGLAKQYFGPGTRLTVL.